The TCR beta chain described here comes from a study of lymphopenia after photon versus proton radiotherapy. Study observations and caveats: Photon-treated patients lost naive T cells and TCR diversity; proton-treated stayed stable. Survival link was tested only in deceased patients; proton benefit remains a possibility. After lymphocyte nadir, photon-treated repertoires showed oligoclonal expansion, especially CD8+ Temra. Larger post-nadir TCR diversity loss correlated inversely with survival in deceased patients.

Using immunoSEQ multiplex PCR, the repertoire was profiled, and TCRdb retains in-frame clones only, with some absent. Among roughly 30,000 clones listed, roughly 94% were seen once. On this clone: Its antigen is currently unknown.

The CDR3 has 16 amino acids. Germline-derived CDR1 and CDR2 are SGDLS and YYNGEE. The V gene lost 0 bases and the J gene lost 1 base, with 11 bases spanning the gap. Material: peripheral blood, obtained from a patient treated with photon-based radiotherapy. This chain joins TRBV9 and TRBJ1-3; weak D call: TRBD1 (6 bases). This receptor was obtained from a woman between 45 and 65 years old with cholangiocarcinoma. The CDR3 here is CASSVAPRGSGNTIYF. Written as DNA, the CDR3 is TGTGCCAGCAGCGTAGCTCCAAGGGGGTCTGGAAACACCATATATTTT.